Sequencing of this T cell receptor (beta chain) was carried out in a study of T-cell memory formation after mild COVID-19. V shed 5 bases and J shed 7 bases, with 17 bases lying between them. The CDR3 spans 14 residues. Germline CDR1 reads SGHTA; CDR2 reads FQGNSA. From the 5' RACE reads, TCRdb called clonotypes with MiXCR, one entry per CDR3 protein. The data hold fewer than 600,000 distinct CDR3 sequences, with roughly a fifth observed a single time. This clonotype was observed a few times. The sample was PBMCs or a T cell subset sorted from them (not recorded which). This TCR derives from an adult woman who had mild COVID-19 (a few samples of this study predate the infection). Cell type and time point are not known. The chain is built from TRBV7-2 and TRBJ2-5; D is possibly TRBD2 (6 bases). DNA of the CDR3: TGTGCCAGCAGCCCCGGACTACACAAGGGGACCCAGTACTTC. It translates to CASSPGLHKGTQYF.